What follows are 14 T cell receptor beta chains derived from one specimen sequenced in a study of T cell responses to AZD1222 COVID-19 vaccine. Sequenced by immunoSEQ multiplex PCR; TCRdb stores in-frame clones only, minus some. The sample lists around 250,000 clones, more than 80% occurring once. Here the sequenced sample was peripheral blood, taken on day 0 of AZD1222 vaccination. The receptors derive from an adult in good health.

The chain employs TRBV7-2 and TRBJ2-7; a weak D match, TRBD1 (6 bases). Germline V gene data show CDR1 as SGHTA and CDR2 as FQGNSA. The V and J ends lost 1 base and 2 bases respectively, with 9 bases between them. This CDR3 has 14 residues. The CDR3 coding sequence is TGTGCCAGCAGCTTAGGGACAGAGCCCTACGAGCAGTACTTC. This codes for CASSLGTEPYEQYF.

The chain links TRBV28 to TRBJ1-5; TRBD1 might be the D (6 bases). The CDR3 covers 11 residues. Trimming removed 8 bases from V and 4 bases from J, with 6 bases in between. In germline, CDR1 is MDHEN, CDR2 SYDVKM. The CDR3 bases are TGTGCCAGCCAGGGGAATCAGCCCCAGCATTTT. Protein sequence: CASQGNQPQHF. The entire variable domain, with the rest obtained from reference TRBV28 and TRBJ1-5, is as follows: DVKVTQSSRYLVKRTGEKVFLECVQDMDHENMFWYRQDPGLGLRLIYFSYDVKMKEKGDIPEGYSVSREKKERFSLILESASTNQTSMYLCASQGNQPQHFGDGTRLSIL.

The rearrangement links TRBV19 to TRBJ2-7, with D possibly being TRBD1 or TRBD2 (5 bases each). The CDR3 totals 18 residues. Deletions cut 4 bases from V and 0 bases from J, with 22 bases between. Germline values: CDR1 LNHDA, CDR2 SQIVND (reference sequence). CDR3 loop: CASSTLTPGHPDSYEQYF. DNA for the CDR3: TGTGCCAGTAGTACCCTTACTCCGGGGCACCCGGACTCCTACGAGCAGTACTTC.

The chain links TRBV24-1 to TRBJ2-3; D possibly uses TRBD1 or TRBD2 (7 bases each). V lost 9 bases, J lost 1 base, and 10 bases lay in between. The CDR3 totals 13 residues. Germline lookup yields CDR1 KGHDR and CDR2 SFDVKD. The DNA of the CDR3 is TGTGCCACCCAGGGGGGGGGCACAGATACGCAGTATTTT. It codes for CATQGGGTDTQYF.

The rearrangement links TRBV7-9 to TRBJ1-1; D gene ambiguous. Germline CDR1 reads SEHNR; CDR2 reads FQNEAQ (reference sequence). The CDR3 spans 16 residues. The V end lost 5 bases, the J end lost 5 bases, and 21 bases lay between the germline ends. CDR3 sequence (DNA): TGTGCCAGCAGCCCTTTAGTATGGGGAACTGCAACTGAAGCTTTCTTT. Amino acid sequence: CASSPLVWGTATEAFF.

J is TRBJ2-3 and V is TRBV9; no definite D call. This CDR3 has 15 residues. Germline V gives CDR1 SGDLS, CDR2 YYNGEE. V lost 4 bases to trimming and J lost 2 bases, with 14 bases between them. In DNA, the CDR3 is TGTGCCAGCAGCCTCACCGGGTCTTTCACAGATACGCAGTATTTT. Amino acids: CASSLTGSFTDTQYF.

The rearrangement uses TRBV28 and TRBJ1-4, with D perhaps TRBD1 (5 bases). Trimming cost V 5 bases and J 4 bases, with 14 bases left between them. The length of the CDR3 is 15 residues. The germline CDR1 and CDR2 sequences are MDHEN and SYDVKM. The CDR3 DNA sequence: TGTGCCAGCAGTACTCCGGGACTGATTAATGAAAAACTGTTTTTT. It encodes CASSTPGLINEKLFF.

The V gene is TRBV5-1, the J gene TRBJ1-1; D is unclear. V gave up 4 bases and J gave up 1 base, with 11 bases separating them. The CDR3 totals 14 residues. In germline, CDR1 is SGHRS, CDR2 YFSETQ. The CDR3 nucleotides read TGCGCCAGCAGCCCCACTTCAGGGAACACTGAAGCTTTCTTT. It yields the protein CASSPTSGNTEAFF.

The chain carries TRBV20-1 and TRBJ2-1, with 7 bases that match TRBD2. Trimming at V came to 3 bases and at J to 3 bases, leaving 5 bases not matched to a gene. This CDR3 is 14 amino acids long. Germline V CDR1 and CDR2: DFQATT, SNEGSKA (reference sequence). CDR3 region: CSASLLADYNEQFF. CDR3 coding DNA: TGCAGTGCTAGTCTTCTAGCGGACTACAATGAGCAGTTCTTC.

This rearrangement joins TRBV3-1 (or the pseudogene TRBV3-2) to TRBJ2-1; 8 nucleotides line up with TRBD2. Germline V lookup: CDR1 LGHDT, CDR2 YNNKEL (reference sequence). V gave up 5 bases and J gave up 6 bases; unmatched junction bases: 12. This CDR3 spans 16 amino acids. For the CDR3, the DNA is TGTGCCAGCAGCTACCGAGCGGGAGAGGGGGTCAATGAGCAGTTCTTC. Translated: CASSYRAGEGVNEQFF.

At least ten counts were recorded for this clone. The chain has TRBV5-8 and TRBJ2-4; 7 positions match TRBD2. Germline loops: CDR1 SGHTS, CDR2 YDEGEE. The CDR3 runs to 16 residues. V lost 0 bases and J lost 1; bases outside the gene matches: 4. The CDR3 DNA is TGTGCCAGCAGCTTGGGCGGGGGATCGGCCAAAAACATTCAGTACTTC. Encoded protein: CASSLGGGSAKNIQYF.

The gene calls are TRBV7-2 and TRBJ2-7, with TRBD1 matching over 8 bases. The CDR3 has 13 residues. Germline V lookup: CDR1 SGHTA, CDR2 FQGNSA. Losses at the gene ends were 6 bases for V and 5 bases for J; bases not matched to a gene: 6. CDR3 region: CASSRDRRNEQYF. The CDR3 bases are TGTGCCAGCAGTCGGGACAGGAGGAACGAGCAGTACTTC.

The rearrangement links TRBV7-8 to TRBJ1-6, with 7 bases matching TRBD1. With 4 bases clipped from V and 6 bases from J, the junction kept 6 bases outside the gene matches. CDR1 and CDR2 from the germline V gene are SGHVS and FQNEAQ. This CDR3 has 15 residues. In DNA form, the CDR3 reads TGTGCCAGCAGCTCACCCAGACAGGGTAATTCACCCCTCCACTTT. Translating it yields CASSSPRQGNSPLHF.

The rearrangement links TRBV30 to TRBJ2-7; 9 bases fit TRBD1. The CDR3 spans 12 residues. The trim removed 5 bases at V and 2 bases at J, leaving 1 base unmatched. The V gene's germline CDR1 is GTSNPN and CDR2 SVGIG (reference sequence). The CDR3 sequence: CAWGTGTYEQYF. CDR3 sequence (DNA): TGTGCCTGGGGGACAGGGACCTACGAGCAGTACTTC.